This T cell receptor (beta chain) was observed in a study of a mutant IDH1 vaccine in newly diagnosed glioma. The protocol was immunoSEQ multiplex PCR, while the TCRdb copy is restricted to in-frame clones and leaves out a portion. The table shows some 62,000 clones, with 75% to 90% occurring only once. This clone occurred a few times. The antigen is not known. The CDR3 consists of 15 residues. With 3 bases removed from V and 5 bases from J, the gap between germline ends came to 14 bases. Germline V gene sequence: CDR1 MNHNS, CDR2 SASEGT. Time point meaning: week 47, end of study. Every vaccine dose comprised 300 ug of mutant IDH1 20-mer peptide plus topical imiquimod.

This TCR was recovered from a man younger than 45 with glioma. The chain links TRBV6-1 to TRBJ2-4; D is possibly TRBD1 or TRBD2 (6 bases each). The source was PBMCs, collected from a glioma patient whose treatment included an IDH1 peptide vaccine. The CDR3 sequence: CASSEEGTLQNIQYF. The CDR3, as DNA: TGTGCCAGCAGTGAGGAGGGGACACTCCAAAACATTCAGTACTTC.